These 6 T cell receptor beta chains were all obtained from the same sample, sequenced in a study of graft-versus-host responses after intestinal transplantation. The assay was immunoSEQ multiplex PCR, and TCRdb's table has in-frame clones only and misses some. The sample lists 9,500 to 14,000 clones; 65% to 80% were seen once. The sample consisted of PBMCs, taken around 500 days after intestinal transplant. These receptors all stem from a human patient who received an intestinal transplant, so some T cells may come from the graft donor.

DNA of the CDR3: TGTGCCAGCAGCTTACAACACCACCAAGGCACTGAAGCTTTCTTT. This translates into CASSLQHHQGTEAFF. This chain connects TRBV7-3 to TRBJ1-1; D gene unclear. The V gene's germline CDR1 is SGHTA and CDR2 FQGTGA. CDR3 length: 15 amino acids. V shed 2 bases and J shed 4 bases, with 14 bases lying between them.

The chain combines TRBV6-5 with TRBJ1-4, with a tentative D call TRBD1 (6 bases). Germline values: CDR1 MNHEY, CDR2 SVGAGI. This CDR3 comprises 15 residues. Between the trimmed V and J ends, which lost 1 base and 5 bases, there was a span of 11 bases. CDR3 sequence reads: CASSYFFGQNEKLFF. CDR3 coding DNA: TGTGCCAGCAGTTACTTTTTCGGACAGAATGAAAAACTGTTTTTT.

The rearrangement uses TRBV11-3 and TRBJ2-3; 7 nucleotides align to TRBD2. The CDR3 has 17 residues. Germline V gives CDR1 SGHNT, CDR2 YENEEA. The J segment lost 2 bases and the V segment lost 1 base, leaving 9 bases of the junction unmatched. The CDR3 spells CASSLGRASGFTDTQYF. CDR3 DNA: TGTGCCAGCAGCTTAGGTAGGGCTAGCGGATTCACAGATACGCAGTATTTT.

The V gene is TRBV6-6, the J gene TRBJ1-1, with no clear D. Germline-derived CDR1 and CDR2 are MNHNY and SVGAGI (reference sequence). The CDR3 contains 12 residues. V was pared by 2 bases and J by 3 bases, with 4 bases between. The CDR3 loop reads CASSYADTEAFF. CDR3 in DNA: TGTGCCAGCAGTTACGCGGACACTGAAGCTTTCTTT.

The chain employs TRBV6-1 and TRBJ1-3; no reliable D call. CDR3 length equals 15 residues. V gave up 4 bases and J gave up 0 bases, with 10 bases separating them. The germline CDR1 and CDR2 sequences are MNHNS and SASEGT. DNA of the CDR3: TGTGCCAGCAGTGTGGGCGGCAGCTCTGGAAACACCATATATTTT. The encoded protein is CASSVGGSSGNTIYF.

The rearrangement joins TRBV6-1 to TRBJ1-1; the D gene is possibly TRBD1 (6 bases). The V gene lost 7 bases and the J gene lost 1 base, with 10 bases spanning the gap. The germline gives CDR1 MNHNS, CDR2 SASEGT. The CDR3 is 13 residues long. The CDR3 DNA is TGTGCCAGCACCGGGACATCGAACACTGAAGCTTTCTTT. Translation: CASTGTSNTEAFF.